This T cell receptor (beta chain) derives from a study of cytomegalovirus exposure and HLA in healthy donors (dated by TCRdb to the late 2010s). Some background on the complete study: An earlier analysis of about 560 of the donors reported 276 Gb of sequence data and roughly 120 million unique TCR beta sequences obtained from about 170 million T cells. Every discovery cohort repertoire had been produced on one sequencing platform. Among about 400 genotyped donors of the cohort, an average of about 220,000 unique TCR beta nucleotide sequences was sequenced per donor, of which 15% to 20% were non-productive. The genetic ancestry cluster associated with self-reported Caucasian donors included 65% to 90% of the 398 genotyped donors. To study patterns of TCR occurrence, a later analysis re-analyzed previously published TCR beta repertoires from several hundred donors and added high-resolution HLA genotyping. In a later genetic analysis, genome-wide SNP genotypes for 398 of the 666 donors were used, and that subset was treated as a discovery cohort. To predict cytomegalovirus infection status, the study brought together high-throughput TCR immunosequencing, statistical association of individual TCRs with disease status, and machine learning. An earlier analysis of fewer than 750 of the donors used high-throughput TCR beta sequencing to judge whether each TCR beta V gene segment behaved as functional or pseudogenic. In the later analysis, no new phenotypic data were used to find candidate immune exposures; instead, reliance was placed on TCR beta sequences and their occurrence across donors. The study aimed to test whether signatures of past pathogen exposure could be identified by cataloging public T cell receptors. HLA typing covered class I and class II loci at four-digit resolution. A separate validation cohort of about 110 different subjects was used in addition to the roughly 720-subject first cohort. Around 320 gigabases of sequencing data and 70 million to 85 million unique TCR sequences were included in an early release covering 550 to 650 HLA-typed donors. Using immunosequencing, the study profiled T cell repertoires from about 610 subjects and related those repertoires to cytomegalovirus serostatus. Typing coverage varied by locus: roughly 620-640 donors for A, B, C, DRB1 and DQB1; approximately 500 for DQA1; some 610 for DPA1; fewer than 480 for DPB1. Donor age, sex, ethnicity and CMV serostatus were compiled together with the repertoire data. Four or five DR-DQ haplotypes were treated as single units for association and clustering because of strong linkage in the cohort.

Study-wide findings and limitations: At a false discovery rate of 0.05, a later analysis linked 16,951 TCR beta sequences to specific HLA alleles. A later analysis found that HLA-associated TCR beta chains were more clonally expanded and had lower generation probabilities than equally common non-associated chains. Strong co-occurrence of HLA alleles, especially DR and DQ, made assigning TCR associations to individual alleles difficult. In both the original and validation cohorts, the classifier was reported to diagnose cytomegalovirus status with high specificity and sensitivity. In a later genetic analysis, fewer N-insertions in productive TCRs were reported among donors in an Asian-associated ancestry cluster than the approximately 710-donor mean. A later analysis found that TCR association rates varied across HLA loci, with DRB1 alleles showing the most associated TCRs and HLA-C alleles the fewest. The authors suggested that the approach could potentially be extended to other disease states and immunological phenotypes. The study gave a list of 150 to 200 TCR beta chains associated with cytomegalovirus. Because the 87-base-pair reads could not distinguish some IMGT-functional V segments, including TRBV6-2 and TRBV6-3, those segments were excluded. Correlated functional status among segregating V segments might be attributable to linkage disequilibrium, but an unknown experimental factor could not be ruled out. According to a later analysis, most CMV-associated TCR beta chains appeared to be HLA-restricted, and the HLA associations seemed to be driven largely by CMV exposure. In an earlier analysis of fewer than 700 of the donors, most TCR beta V segments appeared in productive rearrangements about 90% or about 30% of the time, broadly matching IMGT annotations. For the cohort, immune exposure information was limited to CMV serostatus. Because HLA typing was unavailable for some donors at each locus, only the typed subset was used in association tests. A further reported finding was that TCR beta sequences accurately predicted the HLA-A and HLA-B alleles for most subjects in the first cohort. V-gene and J-gene trimming of TCR beta chains was associated with a missense DCLRE1C variant in a later genetic analysis, and the association was replicated in an independent cohort. Across donors, most TCR sequences were observed very rarely, whereas some public TCRs were present in many individuals. The sequencing pipeline was judged likely to have produced a cluster of highly shared sequence variants as a technical artifact. This cohort had only TCR beta chains sequenced, and the lack of alpha or paired-chain data limited which features could be detected. Because counts were too low, 15 to 20 rarely observed V segments, including chromosome 9 orphons, were excluded from the earlier analysis of 587 of the donors. Presence/absence analyses assumed roughly uniform sequencing depth across donors, an assumption that may not hold. Three of the identified cytomegalovirus-associated TCR beta chains were confirmed in vitro to be specific for cytomegalovirus antigens. Several of the top co-occurrence clusters appeared to be linked to parvovirus B19, influenza, CMV and Epstein-Barr virus, according to a later analysis.

In total, approximately 610 healthy bone marrow donors made up the cohort. At the time of sampling, all cohort members were nominally healthy, though unrecorded immune exposures were likely present. The donor tested CMV seronegative, placing the donor among the roughly 340 seronegative members of the cohort. A peripheral blood sample was collected from each donor, and TCR beta sequencing was performed on peripheral blood mononuclear cells. The Qiagen DNeasy Blood Extraction Kit was used to extract genomic DNA from the blood cell samples. CDR1 and CDR2 (SEHNR, FQNEAQ) derive from the germline V gene (reference sequence). V is cut back by 5 bases and J by 4 bases, with 12 bases in the junction unmatched. From cysteine to phenylalanine, the CDR3 is 16 amino acids long. Only CDR3 DNA is held: 48 bases, read in frame from base 1. Concerning this clone: Its binding antigen is unknown.

The library was made by the immunoSEQ multiplex PCR assay. For the multiplex PCR, a mixture combining 60 forward primers for TCR Vbeta segments and 13 reverse primers for TCR Jbeta segments was used. The CDR3 region of rearranged TCR beta genes was amplified from genomic DNA with a multiplex PCR assay. The amplified TCR beta libraries were sequenced on the Illumina HiSeq System as 87-base-pair reads. Per the source publication's procedure: A later analysis counted approximately 76 million unique TCR beta chains across the 670 or so repertoires, and approximately 11 million of these chains were shared by at least two donors. Raw reads were error-corrected and collapsed into unique sequences with a nearest-neighbor algorithm that merged closely related sequences to remove PCR and sequencing errors. V, D and J gene segments were assigned by aligning CDR3 sequences to IMGT reference sequences. Each retained sequence needed at least a six-nucleotide match to both a V gene segment and a J gene segment. Rearrangements were called productive when the CDR3 lacked stop codons and stayed in frame with V and J; all others were non-productive. CDR3 was defined according to IMGT convention as the region running from the second conserved V-encoded cysteine to the conserved J-encoded phenylalanine. In an earlier analysis of around 600 of the donors, sequences lacking an unambiguous match to a single V gene segment were excluded. In an earlier analysis of a few hundred of the donors, a V segment was called functional when productive rearrangements were above 56.7%, and segregating when the standard deviation between donors exceeded 5%. A statistical classification framework was built for diagnosing cytomegalovirus status from the catalog of TCR beta chain sequences. V and J gene assignment, in a later analysis, came from comparing TCR nucleotide sequences with IMGT/GENE-DB human TR gene sequences. A later analysis assigned CDR3 sequences and most-parsimonious VDJ recombination scenarios with the TCRdist pipeline. In a later analysis, each TCR beta chain was defined by its CDR3 amino acid sequence together with its V-gene family, and reads without a unique V-gene family were excluded. In a later analysis, fewer than 650 highly shared, low-generation-probability nucleotide sequences were removed to address suspected cross-contamination and a sequencing artifact. A later analysis calculated a clonal expansion index for each public chain from normalized within-repertoire ranks of inferred template counts. A later analysis computed generation probabilities with a VDJ recombination model fitted to out-of-frame rearrangements, and checked the results against IGoR. In a later analysis, hypergeometric tests were used to score TCR-TCR, TCR-HLA and TCR-CMV co-occurrence, with a repertoire-size bias correction applied to TCR pairs. In a later analysis, false discovery rates were estimated by permuting HLA or CMV assignments 20 times. In a later analysis, co-occurring TCRs were grouped using DBSCAN, with TCRdist sequence similarity added in when clustering inside HLA-allele-positive subsets. For co-occurrence clustering, repertoires with fewer than 30,000 or more than 120,000 public chains were excluded, along with five repertoires with anomalous nucleotide sharing. This immuneACCESS table, as held by TCRdb, lists in-frame sequences with V and J called but not all clones. Of the missing ones, under half trace to an unresolved V gene in checked studies; the others have no known cause. For V, J and clone size, that table is used; D and trimming come from the DNA. The sample table gives more than 100,000 clones. Clones ranked in the top ten supply approximately 3.5% of the sample.

The TCR sequence derives from a man in his forties in good health and CMV-seronegative. The sample consisted of PBMCs. The chain is made from TRBV7-9 and TRBJ2-5; 8 middle bases align to TRBD1. The CDR3 reads as follows: CASSPPGRGTGETQYF. The DNA reads as follows: TGTGCCAGCAGCCCGCCGGGCAGGGGGACAGGAGAGACCCAGTACTTC.